This T cell receptor (beta chain) derives from a study of T cell responses to AZD1222 COVID-19 vaccine. Study results and caveats: Donors were chiefly white British, with a greater number of females, and clonal diversity was perhaps underestimated. The number of AZD1222 recipients seropositive at baseline was only five or six.

This clone was detected only once. Its target is not known. CDR3 size: 14 residues. V dropped 6 bases and J dropped 7; count of bases not matched to a gene: 9. Germline V gives CDR1 MNHEY, CDR2 SMNVEV (reference sequence). Only in-frame clones appear in the TCRdb table, and some are missing; sequencing was by immunoSEQ multiplex PCR. This repertoire shows 110,000 to 150,000 clones, roughly 85% found once; its top ten account for under 9.5%. The rearrangement uses TRBV27 and TRBJ1-2; 9 bases are a match to TRBD1. The sequence was obtained from an adult in good health. The input for sequencing was peripheral blood, taken on day 0 of AZD1222 vaccination. For the CDR3, the DNA is TGTGCCAGCAGCGTGTCGGGACAGGGTATTGGCTACACCTTC. Its translation is CASSVSGQGIGYTF.